The 30 T cell receptor beta chains in this list originate from one sample, sequenced in a study of cytomegalovirus exposure and HLA in healthy donors. With 60 Vbeta and 13 Jbeta primers, the PCR was carried out. This table comes from immunoSEQ multiplex PCR, and its TCRdb copy is limited to in-frame clones, with some not included. The profile shows 150,000 to 200,000 clones, 60% to 80% of them singletons. Material: PBMCs. Every receptor here comes from a man between 35 and 55 years old in good health and CMV-seronegative.

This chain connects TRBV7-8 to TRBJ2-5; 11 bases are shared with TRBD1. The CDR3 length is 16 residues. After removal of 5 bases from V and 5 bases from J, the junction contained 10 bases not matched to a gene. Germline V gene data show CDR1 as SGHVS and CDR2 as FQNEAQ. The CDR3 sequence: CASSERTGGAGETQYF. The DNA of the CDR3 is TGTGCCAGCAGCGAAAGGACAGGGGGCGCGGGTGAGACCCAGTACTTC.

V usage is TRBV6-1 and J usage is TRBJ2-7, with D unresolved. CDR3 length: 12 amino acids. The V end lost 6 bases, the J end lost 5 bases, and 11 bases lay between the germline ends. CDR1 and CDR2 from the germline V gene are MNHNS and SASEGT. CDR3 nucleotides: TGTGCCAGCAGGGATGGCGGCCACGAGCAGTACTTC. Its translation: CASRDGGHEQYF.

The chain carries TRBV7-9 and TRBJ2-3; 9 positions match TRBD2. This CDR3 is built from 14 residues. V dropped 3 bases and J dropped 3; count of bases not matched to a gene: 1. Germline loops: CDR1 SEHNR, CDR2 FQNEAQ (reference sequence). Here the CDR3 reads CASSFAGGTDTQYF. CDR3 DNA: TGTGCCAGCAGCTTCGCGGGGGGGACAGATACGCAGTATTTT.

With regard to this clone: Different DNA sequences within this sample yield the same CDR3. The chain joins TRBV7-9 to TRBJ2-7, with D possibly being TRBD1 (5 bases). The germline gives CDR1 SEHNR, CDR2 FQNEAQ (reference sequence). V lost 5 bases to trimming and J lost 4 bases, with 9 bases between them. The CDR3 contains 12 residues. For the CDR3, the DNA is TGTGCCAGCAGCAAAACAGGTTACGAGCAGTACTTC. This gives the protein CASSKTGYEQYF.

This clone was recorded once. The chain recombines TRBV2 with TRBJ2-5, with TRBD2 matching over 8 bases. This CDR3 is 15 amino acids long. The junction had 9 bases not matched to a gene; V was cut back by 7 bases and J by 2 bases. CDR1 is SNHLY and CDR2 is FYNNEI in the germline V gene. CDR3 region: CASKGRRGEQETQYF. The CDR3 nucleotides read TGTGCCAGCAAAGGCCGGCGGGGGGAACAAGAGACCCAGTACTTC.

Only a few counts were recorded for this clone. Here the CDR3 reads CASSRSGTASLVHEQYF. DNA for the CDR3: TGTGCCAGCAGCCGGTCCGGGACAGCGTCTCTAGTCCACGAGCAGTACTTC. This sequence joins TRBV7-9 and TRBJ2-7, with TRBD1 identical over 7 bases. Germline V gene lookup returns CDR1 SEHNR and CDR2 FQNEAQ (reference sequence). The CDR3 length is 17 residues. J gave up 5 bases and V 5 bases, and 18 bases lay outside the gene matches.

The V and J genes are TRBV6-5 and TRBJ1-4; 8 bases are shared with TRBD1. The V gene end was trimmed by 5 bases and the J gene end by 3 bases; junction bases not matched to a gene: 5. There are 15 residues in the CDR3. Per the germline V gene, CDR1 is MNHEY and CDR2 is SVGAGI. The CDR3 sequence: CASSLTDRANEKLFF. CDR3 DNA sequence: TGTGCCAGCAGTCTAACGGACAGGGCTAATGAAAAACTGTTTTTT.

The genes are TRBV6-5 and TRBJ1-2, with 10 bases aligning to TRBD1. J lost 0 bases, V lost 5 bases, and 3 bases had no gene match. Germline V gene data show CDR1 as MNHEY and CDR2 as SVGAGI. The CDR3 totals 15 residues. The CDR3 nucleotides are TGTGCCAGCAGTCCCGGGACAGGGGCTAACTATGGCTACACCTTC. Translating gives CASSPGTGANYGYTF.

The chain is built from TRBV6-6 and TRBJ2-6; possible D gene TRBD1, 6 bases. Per the germline V gene, CDR1 is MNHNY and CDR2 is SVGAGI (reference sequence). The CDR3 contains 16 residues. V was shortened by 5 bases and J by 0 bases, with 11 bases between the two germline ends. CDR3 nucleotides: TGTGCCAGCAGTCCTCAGGGGCTCTCTGGGGCCAACGTCCTGACTTTC. The encoded protein is CASSPQGLSGANVLTF.

This clone was picked up a small number of times. CDR3: CASNTLAGGGNEQFF. The CDR3, as DNA: TGTGCCAGTAACACACTAGCGGGAGGGGGCAATGAGCAGTTCTTC. The rearrangement joins TRBV19 to TRBJ2-1, with 13 bases aligning to TRBD2. The CDR3 runs 15 residues. Per germline, CDR1 LNHDA and CDR2 SQIVND (reference sequence). The V gene end was trimmed by 7 bases and the J gene end by 6 bases; junction bases not matched to a gene: 6.

This clone was seen more than once but under ten times. This rearrangement joins TRBV19 to TRBJ1-2; TRBD1 aligns across 9 bases. Trimming removed 5 bases from V and 8 bases from J; junction bases left unmatched: 12. The CDR3 extends over 15 amino acids. CDR1 and CDR2 from the germline V gene are LNHDA and SQIVND (reference sequence). The CDR3 protein is CASSFRDREAKGYTF. As DNA, the CDR3 is TGTGCCAGTAGTTTCCGGGACAGGGAAGCGAAGGGCTACACCTTC.

The rearrangement uses TRBV29-1 and TRBJ1-1; 10 nucleotides agree with TRBD1. The germline CDR1 and CDR2 sequences are SQVTM and ANQGSEA. The ends lost 3 bases at V and 5 bases at J; junction bases unmatched: 6. This CDR3 has 14 amino acids. The CDR3 DNA is TGCAGCGTTGAGGCCGGGACAGGGGAAACTGAAGCTTTCTTT. Translating it yields CSVEAGTGETEAFF. Filled out from reference TRBV29-1 and TRBJ1-1, the complete variable domain reads SAVISQKPSRDICQRGTSLTIQCQVDSQVTMMFWYRQQPGQSLTLIATANQGSEATYESGFVIDKFPISRPNLTFSTLTVSNMSPEDSSIYLCSVEAGTGETEAFFGQGTRLTVV.

The chain carries TRBV7-2 and TRBJ2-5; D uncertain. Trimming shortened V by 4 bases and J by 1 base, and 7 bases separated the two germline ends. CDR3 length: 13 amino acids. Per germline, CDR1 SGHTA and CDR2 FQGNSA. The CDR3 coding sequence is TGTGCCAGCAGCTCGAGCTCCCAAGAGACCCAGTACTTC. Translation: CASSSSSQETQYF.

This chain uses TRBV18 with TRBJ2-4, with a tentative D call TRBD2 (6 bases). Trimming pared 8 bases from V and 5 bases from J, leaving 13 bases between. This CDR3 has 13 amino acids. CDR1 KGHSH and CDR2 LQKENI come from the germline V gene. This chain's CDR3 is CASGSGTQNIQYF. Written as DNA, the CDR3 is TGTGCCAGCGGCTCCGGGACTCAAAACATTCAGTACTTC.

This chain uses TRBV5-1 with TRBJ2-3; the match to TRBD1 covers 10 bases. V gave up 7 bases and J gave up 3 bases; unmatched junction bases: 5. Per germline, CDR1 SGHRS and CDR2 YFSETQ. The CDR3 covers 14 residues. The CDR3: CASAGQGVTDTQYF. Here the CDR3 DNA reads TGCGCCAGCGCTGGACAGGGGGTAACAGATACGCAGTATTTT.

The chain couples TRBV18 to TRBJ1-1, with D possibly being TRBD1 (6 bases). The CDR3 runs to 15 residues. Germline V gene lookup returns CDR1 KGHSH and CDR2 LQKENI. Deletions cut 2 bases from V and 1 base from J, with 11 bases between. The CDR3 sequence is CASSPRDISNTEAFF. DNA for the CDR3: TGTGCCAGCTCACCAAGGGACATATCGAACACTGAAGCTTTCTTT.

V is TRBV7-2 and J is TRBJ2-1, with a possible D match to TRBD2 (5 bases). Germline V gene data show CDR1 as SGHTA and CDR2 as FQGNSA. The CDR3 extends over 13 amino acids. Between the trimmed V and J ends, which lost 3 bases and 10 bases, there was a span of 13 bases. CDR3 sequence: CASSFRLNREQFF. The CDR3 DNA is TGTGCCAGCAGCTTCCGACTAAACCGGGAGCAGTTCTTC.

V is TRBV2 and J is TRBJ1-1; D remains unclear. The CDR3 has 15 amino acids. Germline V gene data show CDR1 as SNHLY and CDR2 as FYNNEI. V was clipped by 3 bases and J by 1 base, with 12 bases between them. The CDR3: CASSEDRGRNTEAFF. DNA for the CDR3: TGTGCCAGCAGTGAGGACCGGGGTAGGAACACTGAAGCTTTCTTT.

This clone came up once. The chain employs TRBV4-1 and TRBJ2-5; TRBD2 agrees at 12 bases. This CDR3 is built from 17 residues. Germline-derived CDR1 and CDR2 are MGHRA and YSYEKL. V lost 2 bases, J lost 2 bases, and 6 bases stayed unmatched. Written as DNA, the CDR3 is TGCGCCAGCAGCCAATCTACTAGCGGGGGGCCTCAAGAGACCCAGTACTTC. Translating gives CASSQSTSGGPQETQYF.

The chain couples TRBV6-1 to TRBJ2-7, with 15 bases identical to TRBD2. The CDR3 covers 14 residues. In germline, CDR1 is MNHNS, CDR2 SASEGT. With V trimmed by 4 bases and J by 9 bases, 4 bases remained unmatched. CDR3 nucleotide sequence: TGTGCCAGCAGTGCGGGACTAGCGGGGGGCGGGCAGTACTTC. Its protein is CASSAGLAGGGQYF.

The chain has TRBV5-1 and TRBJ2-5, with 7 nucleotides matching TRBD2. V was pared by 0 bases and J by 1 base, with 6 bases of the junction left unmatched. The length of the CDR3 is 16 residues. Germline V gives CDR1 SGHRS, CDR2 YFSETQ. The DNA for the CDR3 is TGCGCCAGCAGCTTGGATAGGTCTAGCGGCCAAGAGACCCAGTACTTC. It codes for CASSLDRSSGQETQYF.

The chain combines TRBV27 with TRBJ2-5; 9 bases are shared with TRBD2. V trimming: 6 bases; J trimming: 4 bases; junction bases outside the gene matches: 12. CDR1 is MNHEY, CDR2 SMNVEV, per germline (reference sequence). The CDR3 extends over 16 amino acids. In nucleotides, the CDR3 is TGTGCCAGCAGGCCGGCGAGGCGGGGGGGAGGAGAGACCCAGTACTTC. Its protein product is CASRPARRGGGETQYF.

The chain employs TRBV7-8 and TRBJ2-2; TRBD2 agrees at 15 bases. The junction had 6 bases not matched to a gene; V was cut back by 3 bases and J by 7 bases. Germline V lookup: CDR1 SGHVS, CDR2 FQNEAQ. This CDR3 is 17 amino acids long. Here the CDR3 reads CASSFWTSGRAVGELFF. The DNA of the CDR3 is TGTGCCAGCAGCTTCTGGACTAGCGGGAGGGCGGTCGGGGAGCTGTTTTTT.

This chain joins TRBV19 and TRBJ1-2; TRBD1 agrees at 9 bases. CDR3 length: 16 amino acids. The V gene end was trimmed by 5 bases and the J gene end by 5 bases; junction bases not matched to a gene: 12. Germline loops: CDR1 LNHDA, CDR2 SQIVND (reference sequence). The CDR3 loop reads CASSPQDRGRGYGYTF. In DNA form, the CDR3 reads TGTGCCAGTAGTCCCCAGGACAGGGGACGGGGATATGGCTACACCTTC. The whole variable domain, filled in from reference TRBV19 and TRBJ1-2, reads DGGITQSPKYLFRKEGQNVTLSCEQNLNHDAMYWYRQDPGQGLRLIYYSQIVNDFQKGDIAEGYSVSREKKESFPLTVTSAQKNPTAFYLCASSPQDRGRGYGYTFGSGTRLTVV.

The rearrangement links TRBV5-1 to TRBJ1-2; TRBD1 agrees at 8 bases. The V and J ends lost 0 bases and 4 bases, in that order; junction bases with no gene match: 8. The germline V gene has CDR1 SGHRS and CDR2 YFSETQ. The CDR3 has 16 amino acids. CDR3 DNA: TGCGCCAGCAGCTTGGACCCGGAAACAGGGGGCTATGGCTACACCTTC. This sequence encodes CASSLDPETGGYGYTF.

The genes are TRBV7-6 and TRBJ2-5; 10 bases agree with TRBD2. The CDR3 is made up of 16 amino acids. Germline V gene sequence: CDR1 SGHVS, CDR2 FNYEAQ. Losses at the gene ends were 5 bases for V and 4 bases for J; bases not matched to a gene: 10. The CDR3 here is CASSPFSGRRGETQYF. As DNA, the CDR3 is TGTGCCAGCAGCCCGTTTAGCGGGAGGAGGGGAGAGACCCAGTACTTC.

The V call is TRBV4-3, the J call TRBJ2-7; TRBD2 might be the D (5 bases). The V end lost 1 base, the J end lost 6 bases, and 13 bases lay between the germline ends. The CDR3 runs 14 residues. Germline V gene sequence: CDR1 LGHNA, CDR2 YSLEER. The DNA for the CDR3 is TGCGCCAGCAGCCAAGTCGGACTTAAGGGCGAGCAGTACTTC. It specifies CASSQVGLKGEQYF.

The CDR3 region is CASSLARLAGALYEQYF. The CDR3 nucleotides are TGCGCCAGCAGCTTAGCCAGACTAGCGGGAGCCCTGTACGAGCAGTACTTC. V usage is TRBV5-1 and J usage is TRBJ2-7, with 12 bases matching TRBD2. The ends lost 2 bases at V and 4 bases at J; junction bases unmatched: 10. The length of the CDR3 is 17 residues. CDR1 and CDR2 from the germline V gene are SGHRS and YFSETQ. The variable domain in full, with the rest retrieved from reference TRBV5-1 and TRBJ2-7, is KAGVTQTPRYLIKTRGQQVTLSCSPISGHRSVSWYQQTPGQGLQFLFEYFSETQRNKGNFPGRFSGRQFSNSRSEMNVSTLELGDSALYLCASSLARLAGALYEQYFGPGTRLTVT.

This chain connects TRBV11-3 to TRBJ2-3; perhaps TRBD1 as D (6 bases). V lost 5 bases and J lost 1, with 10 bases in between. The germline V gene has CDR1 SGHNT and CDR2 YENEEA. The CDR3 totals 14 residues. CDR3: CASSRGQRTDTQYF. The CDR3 DNA reads as TGTGCCAGCAGCCGCGGACAGCGCACAGATACGCAGTATTTT.

Comments on this clone: Sequence at one end of the junction differs from germline and may be a read error. This rearrangement joins TRBV7-7 to TRBJ2-1; D possibly corresponds to TRBD2 (7 bases). The CDR3 has 15 residues. Germline V CDR1 and CDR2: SSHAT, FNYEAQ (reference sequence). The CDR3 DNA reads TGTGCTAGCAGCTTACTGGGGGGGCCTGTGGGTGAGCAGTTCTTC. Translation gives CASSLLGGPVGEQFF. Complete variable domain (other parts from reference TRBV7-7 and TRBJ2-1): GAGVSQSPRYKVTKRGQDVTLRCDPISSHATLYWYQQALGQGPEFLTYFNYEAQPDKSGLPSDRFSAERPEGSISTLTIQRTEQRDSAMYRCASSLLGGPVGEQFFGPGTRLTVL.